This TCR beta chain was profiled in a study of response to subunit inactivated influenza vaccine. Broader study findings: Researchers suggested that each seasonal influenza vaccination recruits few new T cells.

Trimming pared 1 base from V and 2 bases from J, leaving 10 bases between. The CDR3 is 15 residues long. Germline CDR1 SGHTA, CDR2 FQGTGA. TCRdb fed the RT-PCR reads into MiXCR, producing one record per CDR3 protein. The profile shows roughly 630,000 distinct CDR3 sequences, 14% of them singletons. This clonotype has a handful of counts. Its antigen is unidentified. V is TRBV7-3 and J is TRBJ2-3; a possible D gene is TRBD2 (6 bases). This receptor was obtained from a man in his fifties who received an inactivated influenza vaccine. The sample in question was PBMCs from blood, obtained roughly 2 weeks before vaccination. CDR3 sequence (DNA): TGTGCCAGCAGCTTAAGTCCGGGAGACACAGATACGCAGTATTTT. It yields the protein CASSLSPGDTDTQYF.